This TCR beta chain was obtained from a study of T cells after yellow fever vaccination. In regard to this clonotype: The target antigen is unknown.

Overall study findings and caveats: Within FACS-sorted repertoires, abundant clonotypes contaminating from the bulk population could be present. Booster sampling recovered most clones from primary vaccination (roughly 96% CD4, around 88% CD8).

In TCRdb, the 5' RACE reads were re-called with MiXCR into one record per CDR3 protein. The sample carries 120,000 or so distinct CDR3 sequences, around 15% recorded once. This material consisted of CD8+ T cells sorted from PBMCs, taken 5 days after the yellow fever booster vaccination. The source is a man aged 18 to 30 who received the YFV17D yellow fever vaccine.

The CDR3 DNA reads as TGTGCCAGCAGCTTAGTGGGGGAGAACACTGAAGCTTTCTTT. It yields the protein CASSLVGENTEAFF. The chain recombines TRBV7-8 with TRBJ1-1, with a weak D call TRBD1 (5 bases). V lost 1 base and J lost 1, with 7 bases in between. Germline loops: CDR1 SGHVS, CDR2 FQNEAQ. The CDR3 consists of 14 residues.